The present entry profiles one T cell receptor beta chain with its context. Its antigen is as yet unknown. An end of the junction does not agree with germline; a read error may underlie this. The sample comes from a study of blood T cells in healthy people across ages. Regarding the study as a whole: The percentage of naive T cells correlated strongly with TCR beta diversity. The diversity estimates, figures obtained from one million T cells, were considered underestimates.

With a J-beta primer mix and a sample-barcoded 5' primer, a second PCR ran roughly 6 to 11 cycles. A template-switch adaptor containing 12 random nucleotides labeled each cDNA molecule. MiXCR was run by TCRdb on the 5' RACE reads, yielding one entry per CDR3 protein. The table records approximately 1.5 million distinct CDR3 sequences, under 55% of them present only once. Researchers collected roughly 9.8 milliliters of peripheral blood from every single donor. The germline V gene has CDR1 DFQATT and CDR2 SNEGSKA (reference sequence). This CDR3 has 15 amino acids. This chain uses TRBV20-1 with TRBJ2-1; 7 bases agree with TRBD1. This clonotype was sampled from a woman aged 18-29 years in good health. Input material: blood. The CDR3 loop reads CSAGDYRQGSDEQFF. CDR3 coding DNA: TGCAGTGCTGGAGACTACCGACAGGGATCGGATGAGCAGTTCTTC.